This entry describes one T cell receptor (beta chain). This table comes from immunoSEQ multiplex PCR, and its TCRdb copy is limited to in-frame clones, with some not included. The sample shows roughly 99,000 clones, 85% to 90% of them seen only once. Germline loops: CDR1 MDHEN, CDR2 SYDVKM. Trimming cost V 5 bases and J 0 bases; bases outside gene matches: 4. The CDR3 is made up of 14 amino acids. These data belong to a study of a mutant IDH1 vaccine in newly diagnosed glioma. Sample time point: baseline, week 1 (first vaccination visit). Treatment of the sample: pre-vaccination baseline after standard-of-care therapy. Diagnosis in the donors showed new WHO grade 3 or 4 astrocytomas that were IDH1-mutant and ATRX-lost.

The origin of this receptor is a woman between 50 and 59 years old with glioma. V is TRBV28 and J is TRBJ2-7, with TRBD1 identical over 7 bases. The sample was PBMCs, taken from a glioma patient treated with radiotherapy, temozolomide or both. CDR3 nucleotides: TGTGCCAGCAGTGCACAGGGGTTCTCCTACGAGCAGTACTTC. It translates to CASSAQGFSYEQYF. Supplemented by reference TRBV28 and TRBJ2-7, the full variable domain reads DVKVTQSSRYLVKRTGEKVFLECVQDMDHENMFWYRQDPGLGLRLIYFSYDVKMKEKGDIPEGYSVSREKKERFSLILESASTNQTSMYLCASSAQGFSYEQYFGPGTRLTVT.